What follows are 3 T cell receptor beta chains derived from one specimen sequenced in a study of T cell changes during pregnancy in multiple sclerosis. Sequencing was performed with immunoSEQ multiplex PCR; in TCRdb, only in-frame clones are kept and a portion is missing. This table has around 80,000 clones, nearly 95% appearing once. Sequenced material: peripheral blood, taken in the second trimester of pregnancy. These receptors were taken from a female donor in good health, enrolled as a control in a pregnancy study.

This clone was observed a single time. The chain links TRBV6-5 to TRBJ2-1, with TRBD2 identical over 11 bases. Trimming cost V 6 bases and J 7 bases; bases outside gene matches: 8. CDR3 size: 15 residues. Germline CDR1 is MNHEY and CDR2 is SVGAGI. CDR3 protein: CASRTRLAGPNEQFF. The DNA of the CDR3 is TGTGCCAGCAGAACCCGACTAGCGGGACCGAATGAGCAGTTCTTC.

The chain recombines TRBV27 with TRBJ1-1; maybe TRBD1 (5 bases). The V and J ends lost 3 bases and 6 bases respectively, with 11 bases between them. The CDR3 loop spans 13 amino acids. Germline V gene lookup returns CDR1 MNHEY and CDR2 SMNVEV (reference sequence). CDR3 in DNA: TGTGCCAGCAGTTTGGGACGGGGGTCTGAAGCTTTCTTT. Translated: CASSLGRGSEAFF.

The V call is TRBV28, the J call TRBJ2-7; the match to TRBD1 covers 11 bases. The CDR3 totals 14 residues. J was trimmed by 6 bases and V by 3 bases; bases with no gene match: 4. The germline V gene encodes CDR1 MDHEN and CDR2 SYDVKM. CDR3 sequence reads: CASSFPGQGGEQYF. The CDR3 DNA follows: TGTGCCAGCAGTTTCCCGGGACAGGGGGGCGAGCAGTACTTC. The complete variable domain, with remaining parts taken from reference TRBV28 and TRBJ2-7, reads DVKVTQSSRYLVKRTGEKVFLECVQDMDHENMFWYRQDPGLGLRLIYFSYDVKMKEKGDIPEGYSVSREKKERFSLILESASTNQTSMYLCASSFPGQGGEQYFGPGTRLTVT.